This TCR beta chain was sequenced during a study of beta chain features in type 1 diabetes. Study-wide points: Type 1 diabetes patients had moderately but significantly shorter TCRB CDR3s in all four CD4+ subsets. Patients with type 1 diabetes carried fewer insertions and had more deletions at their VDJ junctions. PCR might pick shorter templates more often, in the same way for patients and controls. Among patients, naive, central memory and Treg TCRB repertoires appeared more similar than among healthy donors.

The investigators reverse transcribed all of the isolated RNA, so they sequenced expressed TCRB transcripts. The protocol was immunoSEQ multiplex PCR, while the TCRdb copy is restricted to in-frame clones and leaves out a portion. The repertoire holds 640,000 or so clones, with roughly 13% as singletons. About this clone: What it binds is not known.

CDR3 size: 15 residues. The germline V and J ends were trimmed by 4 bases and 1 base, with 16 bases remaining between them. Germline V gene data show CDR1 as GTSNPN and CDR2 as SVGIG (reference sequence). What was sequenced was naive CD4+ T cells from blood. V and J are TRBV30 and TRBJ1-1; D may be TRBD1 (6 bases). The sequence came from a man between 18 and 29 years old with type 1 diabetes. CDR3 in amino acids: CAWTEQGLGNTEAFF. CDR3 nucleotides: TGTGCCTGGACTGAACAGGGTCTGGGGAACACTGAAGCTTTCTTT.